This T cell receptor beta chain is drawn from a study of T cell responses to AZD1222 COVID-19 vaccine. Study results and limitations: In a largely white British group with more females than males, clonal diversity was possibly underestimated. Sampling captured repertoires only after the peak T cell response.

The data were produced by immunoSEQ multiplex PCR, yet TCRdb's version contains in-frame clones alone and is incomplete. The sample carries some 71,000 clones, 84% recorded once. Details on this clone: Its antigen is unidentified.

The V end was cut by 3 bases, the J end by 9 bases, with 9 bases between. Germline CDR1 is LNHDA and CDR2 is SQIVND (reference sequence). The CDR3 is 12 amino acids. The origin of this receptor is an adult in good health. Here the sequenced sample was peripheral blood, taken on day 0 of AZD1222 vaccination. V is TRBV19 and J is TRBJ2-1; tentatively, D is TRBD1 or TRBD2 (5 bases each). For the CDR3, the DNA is TGTGCCAGTAGTATCGCAGGGACTGAGCAGTTCTTC. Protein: CASSIAGTEQFF.